This entry lists 20 T cell receptor beta chains sequenced from one sample in a study of T cells in Graves' hyperthyroidism and ophthalmopathy. Amplification yielded TCR beta CDR3 regions, with RNA transcripts as the source. HTBI primers were the set used in a first-round RT-PCR of the TCR CDR3. TCRdb reprocessed the multiplex PCR reads with MiXCR, giving one entry per CDR3 protein. The repertoire holds under 500,000 distinct CDR3 sequences, about 14% seen once, with 28% in the top ten. Sequenced: blood. These receptors were obtained from a man aged 50 to 59 with Graves' ophthalmopathy.

The chain couples TRBV29-1 to TRBJ2-1; D not resolved. The germline gives CDR1 SQVTM, CDR2 ANQGSEA. Trimming shortened V by 6 bases and J by 7 bases, and 7 bases separated the two germline ends. The CDR3 sequence is 10 residues long. CDR3 protein: CSVRRNEQFF. Here the CDR3 DNA reads TGCAGCGTCCGAAGGAATGAGCAGTTCTTC.

The V and J genes are TRBV5-4 and TRBJ2-3, with D maybe TRBD1 (6 bases). Germline V gives CDR1 SGHNT, CDR2 YYREEE (reference sequence). Trimming shortened V by 4 bases and J by 2 bases, and 11 bases separated the two germline ends. The CDR3 spans 14 residues. The CDR3 sequence: CASSPRGHTDTQYF. Here the CDR3 DNA reads TGTGCCAGCAGCCCCAGGGGCCACACAGATACGCAGTATTTT.

The chain is built from TRBV20-1 and TRBJ2-7, with TRBD2 matching over 9 bases. This CDR3 comprises 14 residues. Trimming removed 6 bases from V and 2 bases from J; junction bases left unmatched: 8. Germline V gene lookup returns CDR1 DFQATT and CDR2 SNEGSKA (reference sequence). Written as DNA, the CDR3 is TGCAGTGCCCCAGCCCGACTAGCGGCCTACGAGCAGTACTTC. Protein sequence: CSAPARLAAYEQYF.

In DNA form, the CDR3 reads TGTGCCAGCAGCGCCCGGACGGGTACTAATTCACCCCTCCACTTT. Amino acid sequence: CASSARTGTNSPLHF. The chain uses TRBV7-6 and TRBJ1-6; no definite D call. This CDR3 has 15 amino acids. Germline V lookup: CDR1 SGHVS, CDR2 FNYEAQ. With 5 bases removed from V and 6 bases from J, the gap between germline ends came to 14 bases. Supplemented by reference TRBV7-6 and TRBJ1-6, the full variable domain reads GAGVSQSPRYKVTKRGQDVALRCDPISGHVSLYWYRQALGQGPEFLTYFNYEAQQDKSGLPNDRFSAERPEGSISTLTIQRTEQRDSAMYRCASSARTGTNSPLHFGNGTRLTVT.

This clonotype was detected only a few times. The V gene is TRBV2, the J gene TRBJ2-1; 7 bases are a match to TRBD1. This CDR3 contains 15 residues. V lost 3 bases and J lost 0; bases outside the gene matches: 2. Germline CDR1 and CDR2: SNHLY and FYNNEI. CDR3 coding DNA: TGTGCCAGCAGTGACGAGGGGGCCTCCTACAATGAGCAGTTCTTC. The encoded protein is CASSDEGASYNEQFF.

The chain uses TRBV9 and TRBJ2-7, with no clear D. The CDR3 totals 14 residues. Germline CDR1 is SGDLS and CDR2 is YYNGEE. Trimming cost V 1 base and J 2 bases, with 10 bases left between them. CDR3 loop: CASSVQDGTYEQYF. CDR3 bases: TGTGCCAGCAGCGTACAGGACGGAACCTACGAGCAGTACTTC.

There are many counts of this clonotype. The chain couples TRBV5-5 to TRBJ2-2; perhaps TRBD2 as D (5 bases). Trimming shortened V by 3 bases and J by 4 bases, and 10 bases separated the two germline ends. Germline CDR1 is SGHKS and CDR2 is YYEKEE (reference sequence). The CDR3 contains 14 residues. The CDR3 DNA sequence: TGTGCCAGCAGCTGGGGAGTGGCCACCGGGGAGCTGTTTTTT. Amino acids: CASSWGVATGELFF.

This clonotype has a handful of counts. V usage is TRBV29-1 and J usage is TRBJ2-7; 11 bases are a match to TRBD1. V shed 4 bases, J shed 3 bases, and the junction held 5 bases outside the gene matches. Germline lookup yields CDR1 SQVTM and CDR2 ANQGSEA. The CDR3 spans 14 residues. CDR3 bases: TGCAGCGTTGCAGGGACAGGGGGGGTCTACGAGCAGTACTTC. Its translation is CSVAGTGGVYEQYF.

Only a few counts were recorded for this clonotype. This chain joins TRBV30 and TRBJ1-3, with no clear D. The CDR3 spans 16 residues. V was shortened by 2 bases and J by 0 bases, with 14 bases between the two germline ends. Germline CDR1 reads GTSNPN; CDR2 reads SVGIG (reference sequence). DNA for the CDR3: TGTGCCTGGAGTACAGTAATTTTGGCCTCTGGAAACACCATATATTTT. Translated: CAWSTVILASGNTIYF.

This clonotype has a count of ten or more. J is TRBJ2-5 and V is TRBV6-2 or TRBV6-3, with D maybe TRBD1 (5 bases). Trimming took off 5 bases at V and 5 bases at J, with 18 bases between the two ends. The CDR3 loop spans 15 amino acids. The germline V gene encodes CDR1 MNHEY and CDR2 SVGEGT. The CDR3 bases are TGTGCCAGCAGTCCGACAGCGTTCCCGTTGGAGACCCAGTACTTC. Amino acid sequence: CASSPTAFPLETQYF.

The table lists this clonotype with many counts. The genes are TRBV5-1 and TRBJ2-3, with TRBD2 as a possible D gene (5 bases). The V end was cut by 0 bases, the J end by 0 bases, with 11 bases between. Per the germline V gene, CDR1 is SGHRS and CDR2 is YFSETQ. The CDR3 loop spans 16 amino acids. The CDR3 nucleotides read TGCGCCAGCAGCTTGGCGGGCGGGCATAGCACAGATACGCAGTATTTT. Protein sequence: CASSLAGGHSTDTQYF.

The table lists this clonotype with many counts. The chain joins TRBV2 to TRBJ1-1; tentatively, D is TRBD1 (6 bases). This CDR3 region has 13 residues. Looked up from germline, CDR1 is SNHLY and CDR2 is FYNNEI. V was cut by 8 bases and J by 0 bases, with 10 bases left in between. The CDR3 spells CASQRDMNTEAFF. The CDR3 nucleotides read TGTGCCAGCCAAAGGGACATGAACACTGAAGCTTTCTTT. Variable domain in full (rest from reference TRBV2 and TRBJ1-1): EPEVTQTPSHQVTQMGQEVILRCVPISNHLYFYWYRQILGQKVEFLVSFYNNEISEKSEIFDDQFSVERPDGSNFTLKIRSTKLEDSAMYFCASQRDMNTEAFFGQGTRLTVV.

The CDR3 loop is CSVVGLAGAYEQYF. Here the CDR3 DNA reads TGCAGCGTTGTAGGTCTAGCGGGAGCCTACGAGCAGTACTTC. The rearrangement links TRBV29-1 to TRBJ2-7; 10 bases are a match to TRBD2. V lost 4 bases, J lost 2 bases, and 5 bases stayed unmatched. Looked up from germline, CDR1 is SQVTM and CDR2 is ANQGSEA. This CDR3 has 14 residues.

This clonotype was detected once. This sequence joins TRBV12-3 or TRBV12-4 and TRBJ2-2; possible D gene TRBD2, 6 bases. The V end was cut by 6 bases, the J end by 0 bases, with 14 bases between. This CDR3 has 16 residues. This CDR3 reads CASSQMGGANTGELFF. The CDR3 bases are TGTGCCAGCAGCCAAATGGGCGGGGCGAACACCGGGGAGCTGTTTTTT.

This clonotype was seen ten or more times. The chain couples TRBV6-1 to TRBJ1-1, with D possibly matching TRBD1 (5 bases). Germline CDR1 MNHNS, CDR2 SASEGT. V was clipped by 6 bases and J by 3 bases, with 20 bases between them. The CDR3 length is 16 residues. The CDR3 region has the DNA TGTGCCAGCAGCAAGGGGCCCCACGTCGTGGACACTGAAGCTTTCTTT. It is translated as CASSKGPHVVDTEAFF.

This clonotype was found many times. The chain links TRBV20-1 to TRBJ1-5; the D gene is possibly TRBD1 (5 bases). V lost 3 bases and J lost 0, with 18 bases in between. In germline, CDR1 is DFQATT, CDR2 SNEGSKA (reference sequence). The CDR3 has 17 residues. CDR3 sequence: CSASTDRPRSSNQPQHF. The CDR3 DNA sequence: TGCAGTGCTAGTACTGACAGACCGAGGAGTAGCAATCAGCCCCAGCATTTT.

This chain links TRBV9 with TRBJ2-1; 8 nucleotides line up with TRBD2. Looked up from germline, CDR1 is SGDLS and CDR2 is YYNGEE. J was trimmed by 6 bases and V by 0 bases; bases with no gene match: 8. The CDR3 length is 16 residues. Written as DNA, the CDR3 is TGTGCCAGCAGCGTAGGCGGAGCGGGAGTAATCAATGAGCAGTTCTTC. Translating gives CASSVGGAGVINEQFF.

This clonotype was observed many times. This chain uses TRBV20-1 with TRBJ2-7; D perhaps matches TRBD2 (5 bases). CDR3 size: 13 residues. CDR1 is DFQATT, CDR2 SNEGSKA, per germline (reference sequence). The germline V and J ends were trimmed by 5 bases and 0 bases, with 11 bases remaining between them. The CDR3 sequence is CSAWAGASYEQYF. CDR3 sequence (DNA): TGCAGTGCTTGGGCGGGCGCCTCCTACGAGCAGTACTTC.

With regard to this clonotype: Being one base from a much bigger clone, this may be a read error. The chain couples TRBV10-2 to TRBJ1-1; D perhaps matches TRBD1 (6 bases). Per the germline V gene, CDR1 is WSHSY and CDR2 is SAAADI. CDR3 size: 16 residues. Trimming pared 0 bases from V and 2 bases from J, leaving 13 bases between. The chain's CDR3 is CASSESGWGANTEAFF. The CDR3 DNA reads as TGCGCCAGCAGTGAGTCGGGATGGGGGGCAAACACTGAAGCTTTCTTT.

At least ten counts were recorded for this clonotype. The chain combines TRBV12-3 or TRBV12-4 with TRBJ2-1; 8 bases are a match to TRBD1. Unmatched junction bases numbered 5, after V lost 5 bases and J lost 11 bases. This CDR3 is 12 amino acids long. CDR3 in DNA: TGTGCCAGCAGTCCAGACAGGGGCCAGCAGTTCTTC. It codes for CASSPDRGQQFF.